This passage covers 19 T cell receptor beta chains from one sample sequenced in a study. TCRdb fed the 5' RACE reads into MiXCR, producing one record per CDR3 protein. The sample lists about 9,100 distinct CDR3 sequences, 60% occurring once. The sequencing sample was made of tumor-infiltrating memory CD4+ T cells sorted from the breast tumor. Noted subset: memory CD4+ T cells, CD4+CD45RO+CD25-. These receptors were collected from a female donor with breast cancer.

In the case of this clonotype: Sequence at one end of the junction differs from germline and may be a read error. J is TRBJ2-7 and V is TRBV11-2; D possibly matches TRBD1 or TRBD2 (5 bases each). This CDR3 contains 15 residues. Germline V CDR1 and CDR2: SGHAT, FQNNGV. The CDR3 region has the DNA TGTGCCAGCAGCATCGGGACCGTTAGCTCCTACCAGCAGTACTTC. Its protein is CASSIGTVSSYQQYF.

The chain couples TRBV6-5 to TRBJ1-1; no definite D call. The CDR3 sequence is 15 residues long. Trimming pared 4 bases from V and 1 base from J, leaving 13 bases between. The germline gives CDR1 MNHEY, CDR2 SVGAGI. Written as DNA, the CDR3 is TGTGCCAGCAGTTTCCTCCCGCCAGCGAACACTGAAGCTTTCTTT. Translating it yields CASSFLPPANTEAFF.

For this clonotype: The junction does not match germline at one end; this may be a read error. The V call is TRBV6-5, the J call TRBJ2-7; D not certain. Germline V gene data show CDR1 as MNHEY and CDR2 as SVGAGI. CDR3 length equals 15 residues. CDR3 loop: CASSPTTRSSYKQYF. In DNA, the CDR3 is TGTGCCAGCAGTCCAACTACACGGAGCTCCTACAAGCAGTACTTC.

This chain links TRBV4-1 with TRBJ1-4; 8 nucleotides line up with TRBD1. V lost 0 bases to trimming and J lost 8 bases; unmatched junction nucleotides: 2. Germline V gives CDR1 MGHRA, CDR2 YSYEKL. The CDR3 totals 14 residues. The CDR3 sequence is CASSQENRGEKLFF. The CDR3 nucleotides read TGCGCCAGCAGCCAAGAGAACAGGGGGGAAAAACTGTTTTTT.

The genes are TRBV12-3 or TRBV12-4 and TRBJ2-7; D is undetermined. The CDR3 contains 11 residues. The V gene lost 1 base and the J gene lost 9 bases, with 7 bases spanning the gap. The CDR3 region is CASSLEARQYF. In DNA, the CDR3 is TGTGCCAGCAGTTTAGAGGCCCGGCAGTACTTC.

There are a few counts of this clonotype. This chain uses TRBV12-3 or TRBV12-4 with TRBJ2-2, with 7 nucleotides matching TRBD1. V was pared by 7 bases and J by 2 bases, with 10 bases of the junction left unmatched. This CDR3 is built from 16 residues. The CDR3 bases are TGTGCCAGCACGTCCCTCGGGACAGCTAACACCGGGGAGCTGTTTTTT. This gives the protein CASTSLGTANTGELFF.

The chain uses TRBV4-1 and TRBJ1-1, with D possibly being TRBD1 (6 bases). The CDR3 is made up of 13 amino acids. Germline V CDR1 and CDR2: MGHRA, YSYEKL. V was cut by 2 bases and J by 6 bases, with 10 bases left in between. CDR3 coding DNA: TGCGCCAGCAGCCAACAGGGGATATCTGAAGCTTTCTTT. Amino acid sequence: CASSQQGISEAFF.

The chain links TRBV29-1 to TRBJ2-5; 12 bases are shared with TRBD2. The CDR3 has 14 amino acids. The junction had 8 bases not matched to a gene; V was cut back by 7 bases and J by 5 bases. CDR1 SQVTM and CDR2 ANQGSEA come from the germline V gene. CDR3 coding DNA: TGCAGCGCGGCTAGCGGGAGGGATGGGGAGACCCAGTACTTC. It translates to CSAASGRDGETQYF. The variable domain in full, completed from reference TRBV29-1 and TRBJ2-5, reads SAVISQKPSRDICQRGTSLTIQCQVDSQVTMMFWYRQQPGQSLTLIATANQGSEATYESGFVIDKFPISRPNLTFSTLTVSNMSPEDSSIYLCSAASGRDGETQYFGPGTRLLVL.

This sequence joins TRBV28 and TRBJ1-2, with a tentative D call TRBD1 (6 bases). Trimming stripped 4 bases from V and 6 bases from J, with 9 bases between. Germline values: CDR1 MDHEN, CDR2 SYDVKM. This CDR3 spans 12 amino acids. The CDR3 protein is CASSWGRDGYTF. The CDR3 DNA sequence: TGTGCCAGCAGTTGGGGGCGGGATGGCTACACCTTC.

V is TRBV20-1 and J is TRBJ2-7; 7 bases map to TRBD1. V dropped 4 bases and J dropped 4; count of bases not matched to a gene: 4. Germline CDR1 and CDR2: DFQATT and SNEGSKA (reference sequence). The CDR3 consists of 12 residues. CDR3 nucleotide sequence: TGCAGTGCTACCGGGACAGAGTACGAGCAGTACTTC. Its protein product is CSATGTEYEQYF.

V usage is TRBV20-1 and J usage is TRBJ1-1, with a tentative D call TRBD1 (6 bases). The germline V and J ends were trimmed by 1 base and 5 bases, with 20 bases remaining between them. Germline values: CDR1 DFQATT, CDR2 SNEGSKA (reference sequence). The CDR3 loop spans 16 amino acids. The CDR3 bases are TGCAGTGCTAGAGGATTGGGCAGGGGAATTAGGACTGAAGCTTTCTTT. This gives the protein CSARGLGRGIRTEAFF.

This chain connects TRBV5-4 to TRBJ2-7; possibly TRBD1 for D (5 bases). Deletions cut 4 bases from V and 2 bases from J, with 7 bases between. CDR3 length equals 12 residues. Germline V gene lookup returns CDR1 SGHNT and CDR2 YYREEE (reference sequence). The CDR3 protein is CASSRQTYEQYF. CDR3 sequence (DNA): TGTGCCAGCAGCCGACAGACCTACGAGCAGTACTTC.

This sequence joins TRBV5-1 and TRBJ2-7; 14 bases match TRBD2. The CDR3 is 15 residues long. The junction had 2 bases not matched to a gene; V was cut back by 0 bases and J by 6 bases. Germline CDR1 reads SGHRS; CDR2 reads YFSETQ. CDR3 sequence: CASSLGLAGGPEQYF. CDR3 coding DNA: TGCGCCAGCAGCTTGGGACTAGCGGGGGGGCCCGAGCAGTACTTC.

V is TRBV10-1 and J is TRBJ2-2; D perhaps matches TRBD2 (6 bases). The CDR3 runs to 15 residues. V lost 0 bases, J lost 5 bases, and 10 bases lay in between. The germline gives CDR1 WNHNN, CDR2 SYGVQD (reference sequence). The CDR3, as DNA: TGCGCCAGCAGTGAGTCGTTGGGGGGAACCGGGGAGCTGTTTTTT. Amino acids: CASSESLGGTGELFF.

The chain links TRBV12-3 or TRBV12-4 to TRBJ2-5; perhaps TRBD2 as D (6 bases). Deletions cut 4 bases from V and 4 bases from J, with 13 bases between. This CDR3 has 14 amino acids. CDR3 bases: TGTGCCAGCAGTTCGCGGGACGCTCGAGAGACCCAGTACTTC. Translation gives CASSSRDARETQYF.

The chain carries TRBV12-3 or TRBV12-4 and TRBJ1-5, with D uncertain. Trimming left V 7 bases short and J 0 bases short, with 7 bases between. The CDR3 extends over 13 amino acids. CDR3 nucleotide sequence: TGTGCCAGCACCCATGGTAGCAATCAGCCCCAGCATTTT. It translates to CASTHGSNQPQHF.

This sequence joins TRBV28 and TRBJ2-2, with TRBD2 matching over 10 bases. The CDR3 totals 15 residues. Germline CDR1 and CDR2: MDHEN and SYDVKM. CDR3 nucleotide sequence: TGTACCACGCTAGCGGGAGAACTGAACACCGGGGAGCTGTTTTTT. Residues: CTTLAGELNTGELFF.

CDR3 sequence: CASSEVLNEQFF. Here the CDR3 DNA reads TGCGCCAGCAGCGAAGTCCTTAATGAGCAGTTCTTC. This chain uses TRBV10-2 with TRBJ2-1; D remains unclear. Looked up from germline, CDR1 is WSHSY and CDR2 is SAAADI. Trimming left V 6 bases short and J 7 bases short, with 10 bases between. The CDR3 length is 12 residues.

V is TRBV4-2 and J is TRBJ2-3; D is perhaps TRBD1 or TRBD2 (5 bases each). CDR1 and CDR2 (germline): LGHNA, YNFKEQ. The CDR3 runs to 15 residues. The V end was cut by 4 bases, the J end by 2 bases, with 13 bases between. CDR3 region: CASSLSGTLTDTQYF. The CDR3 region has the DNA TGTGCCAGCAGCCTGTCGGGGACCCTCACAGATACGCAGTATTTT.